The TCR beta chain described here comes from a study of shared clonotypes between healthy human individuals. Study conclusions and caveats: Blood was the sole source, and tissue repertoires probably differ. Read depth was anticipated to influence clonotype sharing among donors.

TCRdb's table, derived via immunoSEQ multiplex PCR, lists solely in-frame clones and lacks some. The table includes roughly 2.4 million clones, 95% detected once. Looked up from germline, CDR1 is LNHDA and CDR2 is SQIVND (reference sequence). The ends were cut back, 3 bases at V and 8 bases at J, with 11 bases in the middle. The CDR3 runs to 13 residues. A split of CD4+ cells into CD45RA+ naive and CD45RA-negative memory subsets was performed. This clone was counted between two and nine times. Its antigen remains unidentified. This same CDR3 is encoded by further DNA sequences in the sample. The sample consisted of naive CD4+ T cells sorted from blood. Regarding subset: CD45RA+ positively selected. This receptor was taken from a young man in good health. The chain is built from TRBV19 and TRBJ1-5; D is perhaps TRBD1 (5 bases). The CDR3 here is CASSIMWGEPQHF. CDR3 DNA: TGTGCCAGTAGTATTATGTGGGGGGAGCCCCAGCATTTT.